The sequence of this TCR beta chain was determined in a study of T cells in Graves' hyperthyroidism and ophthalmopathy. In this sample, this clonotype turned up many times. Trimming removed 3 bases at V and 3 bases at J, with 5 bases between. The CDR3 runs to 12 residues. Germline V gene lookup returns CDR1 KGHSH and CDR2 LQKENI. TCR beta CDR3 regions were amplified from RNA. The study used the HTBI primer set for a first-round RT-PCR of the TCR CDR3. In TCRdb, the multiplex PCR reads were re-called with MiXCR into one record per CDR3 protein. The repertoire holds 600,000 to 650,000 distinct CDR3 sequences, with about 16% as singletons.

Source material: blood. V gene TRBV18 combines with J gene TRBJ1-1; the D is unclear. The TCR was taken from a woman in her thirties with Graves' hyperthyroidism. CDR3 DNA: TGTGCCAGCTCACCGACCTACACTGAAGCTTTCTTT. Protein: CASSPTYTEAFF. The complete variable domain, with remaining parts taken from reference TRBV18 and TRBJ1-1, reads NAGVMQNPRHLVRRRGQEARLRCSPMKGHSHVYWYRQLPEEGLKFMVYLQKENIIDESGMPKERFSAEFPKEGPSILRIQQVVRGDSAAYFCASSPTYTEAFFGQGTRLTVV.